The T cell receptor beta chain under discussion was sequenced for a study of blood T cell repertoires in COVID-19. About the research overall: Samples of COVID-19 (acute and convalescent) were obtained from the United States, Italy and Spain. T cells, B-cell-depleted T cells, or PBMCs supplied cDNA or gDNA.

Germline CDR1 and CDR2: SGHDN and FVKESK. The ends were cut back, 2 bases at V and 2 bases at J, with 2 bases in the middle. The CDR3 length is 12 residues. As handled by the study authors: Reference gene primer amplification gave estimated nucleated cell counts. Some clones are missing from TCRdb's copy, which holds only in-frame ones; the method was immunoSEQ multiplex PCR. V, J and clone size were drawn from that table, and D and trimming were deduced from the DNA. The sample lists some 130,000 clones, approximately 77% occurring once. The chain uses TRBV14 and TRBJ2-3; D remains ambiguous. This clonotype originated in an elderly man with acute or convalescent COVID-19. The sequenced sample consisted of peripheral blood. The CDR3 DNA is TGTGCCAGCAGCCAACTCACAGATACGCAGTATTTT. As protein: CASSQLTDTQYF. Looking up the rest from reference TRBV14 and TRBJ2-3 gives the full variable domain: EAGVTQFPSHSVIEKGQTVTLRCDPISGHDNLYWYRRVMGKEIKFLLHFVKESKQDESGMPNNRFLAERTGGTYSTLKVQPAELEDSGVYFCASSQLTDTQYFGPGTRLTVL.